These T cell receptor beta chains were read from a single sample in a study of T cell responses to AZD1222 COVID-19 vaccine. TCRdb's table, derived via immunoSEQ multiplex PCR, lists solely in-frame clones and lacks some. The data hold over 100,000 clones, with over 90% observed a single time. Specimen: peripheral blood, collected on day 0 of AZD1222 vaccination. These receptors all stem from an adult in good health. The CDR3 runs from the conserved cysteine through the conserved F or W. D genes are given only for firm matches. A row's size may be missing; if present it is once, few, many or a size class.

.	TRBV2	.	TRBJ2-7	TGTGCCAGCAGTTTTCGACAGACATCCTACGAGCAGTACTTC	CASSFRQTSYEQYF
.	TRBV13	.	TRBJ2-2	TGTGCCAGCAGCTTAGGTGGGGTCAGGCGGGAGCTGTTTTTT	CASSLGGVRRELFF
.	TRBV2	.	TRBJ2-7	TGTGCCAGCAGTTGGACAGCGGCGGACTACGAGCAGTACTTC	CASSWTAADYEQYF
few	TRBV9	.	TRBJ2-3	TGTGCCAGCAGCCCCCGTTTGGGGACCGGCACAGATACGCAGTATTTT	CASSPRLGTGTDTQYF
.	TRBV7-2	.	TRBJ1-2	TGTGCCAGCAGCTCCAACGGATTAGGCTACACCTTC	CASSSNGLGYTF
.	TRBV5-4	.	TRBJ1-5	TGTGCCAGCAGCTTAGGGTGGAATCAGCCCCAGCATTTT	CASSLGWNQPQHF
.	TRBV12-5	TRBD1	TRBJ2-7	TGTGCTAGTGGACTTCCGGGACAGCGAGGATCCGAGCAGTACTTC	CASGLPGQRGSEQYF
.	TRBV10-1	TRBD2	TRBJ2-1	TGCGCACTAGGTCCAGTCGGTTCGCTAGCGGGGAAAACGAGCTCCTACAATGAGCAGTTCTTC	CALGPVGSLAGKTSSYNEQFF
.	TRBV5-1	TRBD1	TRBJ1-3	TGCGCCAGCAGCTACGGACAGGGAAAAAACACCATATATTTT	CASSYGQGKNTIYF
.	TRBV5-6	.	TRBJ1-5	TGTGCCAGCAGCTTGTACGGGTATAGCAATCAGCCCCAGCATTTT	CASSLYGYSNQPQHF
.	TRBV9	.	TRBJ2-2	TGTGCCAGCAGCTTGCGACAGCTCGGGGAGCTGTTTTTT	CASSLRQLGELFF
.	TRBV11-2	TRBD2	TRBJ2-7	TGTGCCAGCAGCTCCGAAGGCGGGAGGGTCTCCTACGAGCAGTACTTC	CASSSEGGRVSYEQYF
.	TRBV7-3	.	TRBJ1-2	TGTGCCAGCAGCTTAAGGCAGGGGTCCGGCTACACCTTC	CASSLRQGSGYTF
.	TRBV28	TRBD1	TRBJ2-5	TGTGCCAGCAGTACCTCCCGACAGGGAAATCAAGAGACCCAGTACTTC	CASSTSRQGNQETQYF
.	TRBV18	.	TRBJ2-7	TGTGCCAGCTCACCGTGGACATCCAACCACGAGCAGTACTTC	CASSPWTSNHEQYF